These 23 T cell receptor beta chains were sequenced from one sample in a study of cytotoxic CD8 clonotypes in ibrutinib-treated CLL (TCRdb year 2021). Library construction relied on the immunoSEQ multiplex PCR assay. The clones in this table, taken by TCRdb from immuneACCESS, are in-frame only. Not every clone is retained; where verified, under half of the shortfall comes from an unresolved V gene, and the cause of the rest is unknown. The sample table records over 65,000 clones; about four fifths of these occur just once. The ten largest clonotypes hold approximately 5% of the sample. Explained via the paper, the time point label denotes: approximately twelve months on ibrutinib. The sequenced sample was PBMCs, obtained after 12 months of ibrutinib treatment. The receptors stem from a human donor with chronic lymphocytic leukemia.

The chain carries TRBV29-1 and TRBJ2-1; D is possibly TRBD2 (5 bases). The CDR3 length is 10 residues. The ends were cut back, 7 bases at V and 10 bases at J, with 11 bases in the middle. Per germline, CDR1 SQVTM and CDR2 ANQGSEA. DNA of the CDR3: TGCAGCGCTAAACGCGGGGAGCAGTTCTTC. Protein product: CSAKRGEQFF.

This clone was counted between two and nine times. J is TRBJ1-5 and V is TRBV27; possible D gene TRBD1, 5 bases. CDR1 is MNHEY and CDR2 is SMNVEV in the germline V gene (reference sequence). Trimming removed 5 bases from V and 9 bases from J, with 11 bases in between. The CDR3 covers 12 residues. CDR3 nucleotide sequence: TGTGCCAGCAGTCCCCCCGGGGGGCCCCAGCATTTT. Residues: CASSPPGGPQHF.

This sequence joins TRBV5-1 and TRBJ1-4; D ambiguous. The CDR3 has 15 amino acids. Trimming removed 4 bases at V and 8 bases at J, with 18 bases between. The germline gives CDR1 SGHRS, CDR2 YFSETQ. The CDR3, as DNA: TGCGCCAGCAGCGTACAGACTGCTGGGCGGGAAAAACTGTTTTTT. Translated, it gives CASSVQTAGREKLFF.

This chain joins TRBV4-1 and TRBJ2-5, with 9 nucleotides matching TRBD1. The CDR3 extends over 16 amino acids. V dropped 1 base and J dropped 1; count of bases not matched to a gene: 4. Germline CDR1 MGHRA, CDR2 YSYEKL. The CDR3: CASSQAGTGLQETQYF. As DNA, the CDR3 is TGCGCCAGCAGCCAAGCGGGGACAGGGCTCCAAGAGACCCAGTACTTC.

This chain links TRBV21-1 with TRBJ2-1; the listed D gene, TRBD1, was not tested against the DNA. TRBV21-1 is a pseudogene. This CDR3 is 15 amino acids long. CDR3 loop: CASSPRRTLYNEQFF. In DNA form, the CDR3 reads TGTGCCAGCAGCCCCCGTAGGACACTATACAATGAGCAGTTCTTC.

The V call is TRBV6-5, the J call TRBJ2-7; D gene ambiguous. The germline CDR1 and CDR2 sequences are MNHEY and SVGAGI. V was clipped by 6 bases and J by 2 bases, with 14 bases between them. The CDR3 covers 14 residues. The CDR3 loop reads CASSPRTGTYEQYF. The CDR3 DNA sequence: TGTGCCAGCAGCCCCCGGACCGGCACCTACGAGCAGTACTTC.

The CDR3 nucleotides read TGCGCCAGCAGCTTGGGAGGGCATGAGCAGTTCTTC. It specifies CASSLGGHEQFF. The chain joins TRBV5-1 to TRBJ2-1; tentatively, D is TRBD2 (5 bases). The V gene lost 0 bases and the J gene lost 8 bases, with 6 bases spanning the gap. Germline assignment: CDR1 SGHRS and CDR2 YFSETQ. The CDR3 has 12 residues.

The V gene is TRBV7-2, the J gene TRBJ1-5; D is ambiguous. This CDR3 contains 14 residues. CDR1 is SGHTA and CDR2 is FQGNSA in the germline V gene. The V and J ends lost 2 bases and 5 bases respectively, with 10 bases between them. As DNA, the CDR3 is TGTGCCAGCAGCTTATCCGGCAGTTATCAGCCCCAGCATTTT. Translated: CASSLSGSYQPQHF.

This clone showed up just a few times. This chain uses TRBV4-2 with TRBJ1-5; no clear D. This CDR3 is built from 13 residues. Per germline, CDR1 LGHNA and CDR2 YNFKEQ. V was pared by 0 bases and J by 5 bases, with 5 bases between. The CDR3 DNA sequence: TGTGCCAGCAGCCAAGAGGTCGATCAGCCCCAGCATTTT. Protein sequence: CASSQEVDQPQHF.

This clone was seen a single time. This sequence joins TRBV2 and TRBJ2-4, with a tentative D call TRBD2 (6 bases). This CDR3 spans 12 amino acids. V was trimmed by 6 bases and J by 9 bases, leaving 12 bases between them. Germline V gene lookup returns CDR1 SNHLY and CDR2 FYNNEI. CDR3 protein: CASRTSGVIQYF. The CDR3 region has the DNA TGTGCCAGCAGGACTAGTGGGGTCATTCAGTACTTC.

The genes are TRBV6-6 and TRBJ2-7, with D maybe TRBD1 (6 bases). Germline V gives CDR1 MNHNY, CDR2 SVGAGI (reference sequence). The CDR3 sequence is 14 residues long. The ends were cut back, 5 bases at V and 6 bases at J, with 17 bases in the middle. The CDR3 loop reads CASSPRQGLGEQYF. The CDR3 DNA follows: TGTGCCAGCAGTCCCCGCCAGGGGCTCGGCGAGCAGTACTTC.

Notes on this clone: This same CDR3 is encoded by further DNA sequences in the sample. This rearrangement joins TRBV18 to TRBJ1-5; D is possibly TRBD1 (5 bases). Germline CDR1 and CDR2: KGHSH and LQKENI. CDR3 length equals 13 residues. V was clipped by 2 bases and J by 5 bases, with 7 bases between them. In nucleotides, the CDR3 is TGTGCCAGCTCACCAGGGGGAGATCAGCCCCAGCATTTT. Protein sequence: CASSPGGDQPQHF.

The chain recombines TRBV7-8 with TRBJ2-7; D not certain. This CDR3 contains 13 residues. V shed 3 bases and J shed 5 bases, with 11 bases lying between them. The germline CDR1 and CDR2 sequences are SGHVS and FQNEAQ. The CDR3 bases are TGTGCCAGCAGCTTGACTCCCCGAAACGAGCAGTACTTC. Its protein is CASSLTPRNEQYF.

V is TRBV6-5 and J is TRBJ2-1; weak D call: TRBD1 (6 bases). Trimming took off 7 bases at V and 9 bases at J, with 10 bases between the two ends. The CDR3 is made up of 11 amino acids. Germline CDR1 MNHEY, CDR2 SVGAGI. CDR3 region: CASTKGGEQFF. The CDR3 coding sequence is TGTGCCAGCACGAAAGGGGGTGAGCAGTTCTTC.

The chain recombines TRBV18 with TRBJ1-4; 8 bases match TRBD1. The trim removed 4 bases at V and 4 bases at J, leaving 5 bases unmatched. The CDR3 runs to 15 residues. The germline CDR1 and CDR2 sequences are KGHSH and LQKENI. The CDR3: CASSLGTGSNEKLFF. CDR3 sequence (DNA): TGTGCCAGCTCACTTGGGACAGGAAGTAATGAAAAACTGTTTTTT.

This clone came up a few times. This sequence joins TRBV5-6 and TRBJ2-7; the D is unclear. This CDR3 region has 15 residues. Germline V CDR1 and CDR2: SGHDT, YYEEEE. Trimming took 4 bases from V and 0 from J, leaving 14 bases between them. The CDR3 loop reads CASSPLDRDSYEQYF. The CDR3 DNA follows: TGTGCCAGCAGCCCTTTAGACCGAGACTCCTACGAGCAGTACTTC.

In its sample, this clone was seen once. The rearrangement uses TRBV7-2 and TRBJ2-3, with a tentative D call TRBD1 (6 bases). V was pared by 2 bases and J by 10 bases, with 19 bases between. CDR1 and CDR2 from the germline V gene are SGHTA and FQGNSA. This CDR3 comprises 15 residues. The CDR3 DNA follows: TGTGCCAGCAGCTTAAGGACAGCTTCTCGGGCGGCGCAGTATTTT. It translates to CASSLRTASRAAQYF.

The chain recombines TRBV19 with TRBJ2-1; 12 bases are a match to TRBD2. With V trimmed by 6 bases and J by 6 bases, 6 bases remained unmatched. Germline V gives CDR1 LNHDA, CDR2 SQIVND (reference sequence). The length of the CDR3 is 15 residues. CDR3 protein: CASSRTSGGFNEQFF. The CDR3 nucleotides are TGTGCCAGTAGCCGAACTAGCGGGGGGTTCAATGAGCAGTTCTTC.

This clone was detected only a few times. The chain uses TRBV30 and TRBJ2-7, with D perhaps TRBD2 (6 bases). The CDR3 runs to 14 residues. Germline CDR1 GTSNPN, CDR2 SVGIG (reference sequence). V dropped 4 bases and J dropped 5 bases, with 18 bases sitting between them. CDR3 nucleotide sequence: TGTGCCTGGACCCGAATCGGGGGAGGCGACGAGCAGTACTTC. Its protein product is CAWTRIGGGDEQYF.

V is TRBV4-2 and J is TRBJ2-1, with D unresolved. The CDR3 has 19 amino acids. V was clipped by 1 base and J by 6 bases, with 25 bases between them. Germline V gene sequence: CDR1 LGHNA, CDR2 YNFKEQ. The CDR3 nucleotides read TGTGCCAGCAGCCAAGTCTCCCGAACCGGGCTTGGCGTGGGCAATGAGCAGTTCTTC. Protein sequence: CASSQVSRTGLGVGNEQFF.

V is TRBV28 and J is TRBJ2-7; D not certain. The ends were cut back, 8 bases at V and 4 bases at J, with 9 bases in the middle. Germline CDR1 and CDR2: MDHEN and SYDVKM. The CDR3 covers 11 residues. CDR3: CASGVRYEQYF. CDR3 DNA: TGTGCCAGCGGGGTCAGGTACGAGCAGTACTTC.

This rearrangement joins TRBV10-3 to TRBJ1-1; no firm D call. CDR1 and CDR2 (germline): ENHRY, SYGVKD. The CDR3 covers 12 residues. The V and J ends lost 2 bases and 11 bases respectively, with 12 bases between them. In nucleotides, the CDR3 is TGTGCCATCAGTGAGGGACGAACGGGGGCTTTCTTT. Translation: CAISEGRTGAFF.

This sequence joins TRBV7-2 and TRBJ2-5; 8 nucleotides line up with TRBD1. CDR3 length: 15 residues. The V gene end was trimmed by 2 bases and the J gene end by 5 bases; junction bases not matched to a gene: 7. CDR1 is SGHTA, CDR2 FQGNSA, per germline. In DNA, the CDR3 is TGTGCCAGCAGCTTAACCCTAAACAGGGGGGAGACCCAGTACTTC. Its protein is CASSLTLNRGETQYF.